The source of this T cell receptor (beta chain) is a study of cytomegalovirus exposure and HLA in healthy donors. Sequencing used immunoSEQ multiplex PCR; TCRdb keeps in-frame clones, though not all of them. The sample lists fewer than 140,000 clones, about 88% occurring once. The V gene's germline CDR1 is MDHEN and CDR2 SYDVKM. The CDR3 covers 12 residues. Trimming stripped 2 bases from V and 8 bases from J, with 9 bases between. Study conclusions and caveats: Cytomegalovirus association was assigned to under 200 TCR beta chains.

The approximately 120-subject validation cohort, separate from the roughly 670-subject first cohort, included the donors. About this clone itself: The target antigen is unknown.

The sequence was collected from a woman aged 18-30 years in good health and CMV-seropositive. The chain links TRBV28 to TRBJ1-1, with D perhaps TRBD1 (5 bases). Material for sequencing was PBMCs. CDR3 residues: CASSLHGQEAFF. The DNA for the CDR3 is TGTGCCAGCAGTTTACACGGACAAGAAGCTTTCTTT. Based on the CDR3 plus reference TRBV28 and TRBJ1-1, the full variable domain is DVKVTQSSRYLVKRTGEKVFLECVQDMDHENMFWYRQDPGLGLRLIYFSYDVKMKEKGDIPEGYSVSREKKERFSLILESASTNQTSMYLCASSLHGQEAFFGQGTRLTVV.